A single sample is the source of the 11 T cell receptor beta chains below, sequenced in a study of OX40 agonist ivuxolimab in advanced cancers. Here immunoSEQ multiplex PCR was the method, and the copy in TCRdb shows in-frame clones only, minus some. The data contain tens of thousands of clones, 86% of them seen just once; the ten biggest clones take up about 1.2%. Material: CD4+ or CD8+ T cells sorted from blood, obtained in a trial of the OX40 agonist ivuxolimab. The receptors originated from an adult with an advanced solid tumor such as melanoma, head and neck, liver or kidney cancer.

J is TRBJ1-1 and V is TRBV4-1; no clear D. Trimming cost V 0 bases and J 0 bases, with 8 bases left between them. The CDR3 contains 15 residues. CDR1 is MGHRA and CDR2 is YSYEKL in the germline V gene. This chain's CDR3 is CASSQEQGLNTEAFF. The CDR3 nucleotides read TGCGCCAGCAGCCAAGAACAAGGGTTGAACACTGAAGCTTTCTTT.

The chain combines TRBV6-5 with TRBJ1-1; maybe TRBD1 (5 bases). V lost 8 bases and J lost 1, with 14 bases in between. Germline CDR1 and CDR2: MNHEY and SVGAGI. The CDR3 sequence is 14 residues long. The CDR3 spells CASGTRGANTEAFF. CDR3 DNA: TGTGCCAGCGGTACGAGGGGAGCGAACACTGAAGCTTTCTTT.

The sample holds one count of this clone. CDR3 protein: CASSLDRSSGNTIYF. CDR3 nucleotides: TGCGCCAGCAGCTTGGACAGAAGCTCTGGAAACACCATATATTTT. V usage is TRBV5-1 and J usage is TRBJ1-3; D is unresolved. Looked up from germline, CDR1 is SGHRS and CDR2 is YFSETQ. This CDR3 is 15 amino acids long. Trimming took 0 bases from V and 0 from J, leaving 7 bases between them.

The chain couples TRBV4-2 to TRBJ2-4; D unresolved. V lost 0 bases and J 3 bases, leaving 3 bases between the germline ends. CDR3 length: 13 residues. Germline V gene lookup returns CDR1 LGHNA and CDR2 YNFKEQ. The DNA for the CDR3 is TGTGCCAGCAGCCAAGACAACAAAAACATTCAGTACTTC. Translation: CASSQDNKNIQYF.

The gene calls are TRBV2 and TRBJ2-7; 9 bases map to TRBD1. Germline CDR1 SNHLY, CDR2 FYNNEI. The length of the CDR3 is 14 residues. With 5 bases clipped from V and 3 bases from J, the junction kept 5 bases outside the gene matches. CDR3 nucleotides: TGTGCCAGCAGTCCCGTGACAGGGGGCTACGAGCAGTACTTC. This translates into CASSPVTGGYEQYF.

The gene calls are TRBV5-1 and TRBJ2-5; TRBD2 agrees at 9 bases. Germline CDR1 and CDR2: SGHRS and YFSETQ. This CDR3 spans 15 amino acids. The junction had 6 bases not matched to a gene; V was cut back by 1 base and J by 5 bases. CDR3 coding DNA: TGCGCCAGCAGCTTGACGCGGGGGGGCCGGGAGACCCAGTACTTC. This translates into CASSLTRGGRETQYF. Full variable domain (rest looked up from reference TRBV5-1 and TRBJ2-5): KAGVTQTPRYLIKTRGQQVTLSCSPISGHRSVSWYQQTPGQGLQFLFEYFSETQRNKGNFPGRFSGRQFSNSRSEMNVSTLELGDSALYLCASSLTRGGRETQYFGPGTRLLVL.

The V gene is TRBV7-9, the J gene TRBJ1-1; D is perhaps TRBD1 (5 bases). V lost 3 bases, J lost 2 bases, and 19 bases lay in between. The CDR3 covers 17 residues. Per germline, CDR1 SEHNR and CDR2 FQNEAQ (reference sequence). DNA of the CDR3: TGTGCCAGCAGCTTCCACCCGGGGCAGAGAGGAAACACTGAAGCTTTCTTT. This gives the protein CASSFHPGQRGNTEAFF.

V gene TRBV6-1 combines with J gene TRBJ1-4; no firm D call. The germline CDR1 and CDR2 sequences are MNHNS and SASEGT. The V gene lost 6 bases and the J gene lost 3 bases, with 11 bases spanning the gap. The CDR3 totals 14 residues. CDR3 loop: CASSRGRANEKLFF. The DNA of the CDR3 is TGTGCCAGCAGCCGAGGGAGGGCTAATGAAAAACTGTTTTTT.

The chain couples TRBV18 to TRBJ1-2; D is perhaps TRBD1 (5 bases). Trimming removed 3 bases at V and 0 bases at J, with 8 bases between. Germline V CDR1 and CDR2: KGHSH, LQKENI. This CDR3 has 14 residues. CDR3 nucleotide sequence: TGTGCCAGCTCACCGACAGCAGCTAACTATGGCTACACCTTC. This translates into CASSPTAANYGYTF.

V usage is TRBV6-1 and J usage is TRBJ1-2, with a weak D call TRBD1 (5 bases). V lost 7 bases, J lost 0 bases, and 12 bases lay in between. There are 14 residues in the CDR3. CDR1 and CDR2 from the germline V gene are MNHNS and SASEGT. CDR3 loop: CASTWGRSNYGYTF. The CDR3 DNA reads TGTGCCAGCACCTGGGGGAGGTCTAACTATGGCTACACCTTC.

V is TRBV7-2 and J is TRBJ1-4, with D tentatively TRBD1 (5 bases). Trimming cost V 5 bases and J 4 bases, with 14 bases left between them. Germline CDR1 and CDR2: SGHTA and FQGNSA. This CDR3 is built from 15 residues. CDR3 loop: CASSPGRLINEKLFF. The CDR3 DNA reads as TGTGCCAGCAGCCCGGGGCGCTTGATTAATGAAAAACTGTTTTTT.